One T cell receptor (beta chain) is described in this entry. Its antigen is not known. Some clones are missing from TCRdb's copy, which holds only in-frame ones; the method was immunoSEQ multiplex PCR. Among 75,000 to 95,000 clones listed, about 90% were seen once. The CDR3 contains 13 residues. Trimming took off 6 bases at V and 2 bases at J, with 10 bases between the two ends. Germline V lookup: CDR1 MNHEY, CDR2 SVGAGI. The data were obtained in a study of T cell responses to AZD1222 COVID-19 vaccine. Points from the study as a whole: Females made up more of the donors, who were largely white British, and clonal diversity may have come out too low.

Sequencing used peripheral blood, obtained on day 0 of MenACWY control vaccination. This chain uses TRBV6-5 with TRBJ1-1; TRBD1 might be the D (5 bases). This clonotype originated in an adult in good health. The CDR3, as DNA: TGTGCCAGCAGGGACACGATTAACACTGAAGCTTTCTTT. Residues: CASRDTINTEAFF.